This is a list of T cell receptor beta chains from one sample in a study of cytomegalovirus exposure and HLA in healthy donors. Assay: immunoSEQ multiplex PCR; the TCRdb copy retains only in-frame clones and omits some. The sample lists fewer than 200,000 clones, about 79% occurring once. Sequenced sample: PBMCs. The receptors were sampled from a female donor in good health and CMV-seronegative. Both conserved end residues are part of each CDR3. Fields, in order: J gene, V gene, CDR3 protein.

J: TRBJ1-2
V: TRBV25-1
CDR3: CASSERGGSYGYTF

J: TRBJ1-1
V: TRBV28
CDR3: CASDRNTEAFF

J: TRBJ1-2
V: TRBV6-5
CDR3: CASSYPSGVGYTF

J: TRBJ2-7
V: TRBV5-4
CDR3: CASSSGLADSYEQYF

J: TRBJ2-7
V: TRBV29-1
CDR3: CSVVWAGYYEQYF

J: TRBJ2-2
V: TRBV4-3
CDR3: CASSQAERGNTGELFF

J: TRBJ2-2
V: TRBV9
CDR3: CASSVALAGVSANTGELFF

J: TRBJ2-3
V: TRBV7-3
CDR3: CAGSLQGAYMGTDTQYF

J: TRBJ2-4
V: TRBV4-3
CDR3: CASSQDRGAKNIQYF

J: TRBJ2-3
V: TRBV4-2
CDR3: CASSQDPGLAGDTQYF

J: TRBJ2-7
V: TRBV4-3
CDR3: CASSPDRGSYEQYF

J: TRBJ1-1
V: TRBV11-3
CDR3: CASSFRGMNTEAFF

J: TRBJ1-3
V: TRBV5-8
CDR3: CASSQGLISGNTIYF

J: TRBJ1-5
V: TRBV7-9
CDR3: CASSLAGGNQPQHF

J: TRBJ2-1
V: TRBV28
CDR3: CASGSYYNEQFF

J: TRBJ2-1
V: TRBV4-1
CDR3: CASSPLAGGDEQFF

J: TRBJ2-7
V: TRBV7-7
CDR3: CASSLIGGGEQYF

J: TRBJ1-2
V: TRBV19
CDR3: CASSSGTNYGYTF

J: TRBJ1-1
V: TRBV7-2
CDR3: CASRLRQGNTEAFF

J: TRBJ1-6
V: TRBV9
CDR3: CASSAGRGDSPLHF

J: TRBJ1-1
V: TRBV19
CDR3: CASSMREGGTEAFF

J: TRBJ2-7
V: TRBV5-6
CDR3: CASSLAGDDYEQYF

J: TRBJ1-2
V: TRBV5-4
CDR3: CASSLGGNPLGYTF

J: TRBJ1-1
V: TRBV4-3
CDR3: CASSQERAGDHRGTEAFF

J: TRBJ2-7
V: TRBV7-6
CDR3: CASPRTNSVGYEQYF

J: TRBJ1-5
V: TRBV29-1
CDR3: CRVDRGRKGNQPQHF

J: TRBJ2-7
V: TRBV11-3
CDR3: CASSSPLTYEQYF

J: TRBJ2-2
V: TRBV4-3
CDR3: CASSPDSGSGELFF

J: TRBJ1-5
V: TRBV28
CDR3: CASSWGQGNQPQHF

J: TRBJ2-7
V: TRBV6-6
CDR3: CASRGDEQYF

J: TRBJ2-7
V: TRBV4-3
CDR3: CASSPQGVGLYEQYF

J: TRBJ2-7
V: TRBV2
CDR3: CASSLTDRGQSYEQYF

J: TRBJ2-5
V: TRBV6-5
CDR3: CASSLGGQETQYF

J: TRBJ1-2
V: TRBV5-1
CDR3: CASSQGASYTF

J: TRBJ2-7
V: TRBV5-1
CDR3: CASSPDRVYEQYF

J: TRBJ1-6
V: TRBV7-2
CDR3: CASSPDRVRPPEHF

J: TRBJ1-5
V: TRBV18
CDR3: CASSPSGNQPQHF

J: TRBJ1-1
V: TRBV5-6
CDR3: CASSLAVRNTEAFF

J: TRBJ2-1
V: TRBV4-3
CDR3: CASSQPSGGYNEQFF

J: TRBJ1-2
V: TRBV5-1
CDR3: CASSLDRKANYGYTF

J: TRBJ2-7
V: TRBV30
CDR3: CAWNHPATSLGQYF

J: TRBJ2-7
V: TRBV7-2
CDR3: CASSSHRGWEQYF

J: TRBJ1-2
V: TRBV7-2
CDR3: CASSLSGRYGYTF

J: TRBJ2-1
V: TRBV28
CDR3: CASSLLGTSYNEQFF

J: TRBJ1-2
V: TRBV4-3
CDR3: CASSQARSTGANTF

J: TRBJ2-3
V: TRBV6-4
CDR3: CASSAGETDTQYF

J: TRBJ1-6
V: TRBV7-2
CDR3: CASSLVGYGGRSSPLHF

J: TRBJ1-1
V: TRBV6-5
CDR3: CASRTGRGSTEAFF